This T cell receptor beta chain comes out of a study of blood T cell repertoires in COVID-19. Authors' methods: The assay estimated nucleated cells by amplifying reference gene primers. Profiling relied on immunoSEQ multiplex PCR, and the TCRdb table lists in-frame clones only, not all of them. The DNA was the basis for D and trimming; V, J and clone size are from that table. The top ten hold roughly 2% of the sample, which has 200,000 to 300,000 clones, about 84% seen once. The V and J ends lost 2 bases and 1 base respectively, with 8 bases between them. Germline V gene sequence: CDR1 SEHNR, CDR2 FQNEAQ (reference sequence). CDR3 length: 14 amino acids. Enrollees, about 18 to 95 years old, lived in some 24 US areas. Participant-reported clinical history was the basis for cohort assignment. Recovered status in Cohort 3 required two negative PCRs, clearance, or symptom resolution.

Sequenced input: PBMCs or T cells enriched from blood (not recorded which). This rearrangement joins TRBV7-9 to TRBJ1-1, with D possibly matching TRBD1 (5 bases). The sequence derives from a woman aged 45-60 years who had recovered from COVID-19. CDR3 protein: CASSLQGSNTEAFF. CDR3 in DNA: TGTGCCAGCAGCTTACAGGGCTCGAACACTGAAGCTTTCTTT.